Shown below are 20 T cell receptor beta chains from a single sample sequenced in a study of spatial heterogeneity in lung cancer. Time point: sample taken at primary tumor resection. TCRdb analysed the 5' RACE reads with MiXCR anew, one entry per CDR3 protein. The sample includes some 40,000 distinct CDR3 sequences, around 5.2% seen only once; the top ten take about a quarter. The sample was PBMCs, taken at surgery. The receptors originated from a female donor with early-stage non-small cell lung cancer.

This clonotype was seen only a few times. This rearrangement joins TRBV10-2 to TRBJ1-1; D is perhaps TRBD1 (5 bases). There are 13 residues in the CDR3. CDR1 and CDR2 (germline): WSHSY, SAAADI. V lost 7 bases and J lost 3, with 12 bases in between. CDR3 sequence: CASKERGDTEAFF. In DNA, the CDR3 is TGCGCCAGCAAAGAGAGGGGAGACACTGAAGCTTTCTTT.

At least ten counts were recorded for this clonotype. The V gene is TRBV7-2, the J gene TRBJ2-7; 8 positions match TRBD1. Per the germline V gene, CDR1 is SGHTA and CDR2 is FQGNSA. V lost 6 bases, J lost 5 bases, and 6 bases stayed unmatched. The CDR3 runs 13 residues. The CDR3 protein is CASRAGGSNEQYF. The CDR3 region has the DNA TGTGCCAGCAGGGCAGGGGGCTCTAACGAGCAGTACTTC.

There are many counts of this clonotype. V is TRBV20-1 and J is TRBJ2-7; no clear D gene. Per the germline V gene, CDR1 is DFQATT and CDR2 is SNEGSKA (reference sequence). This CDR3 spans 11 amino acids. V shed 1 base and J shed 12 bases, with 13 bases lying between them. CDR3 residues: CSARVGDGVYF. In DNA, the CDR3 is TGCAGTGCTAGAGTGGGTGATGGCGTGTACTTC.

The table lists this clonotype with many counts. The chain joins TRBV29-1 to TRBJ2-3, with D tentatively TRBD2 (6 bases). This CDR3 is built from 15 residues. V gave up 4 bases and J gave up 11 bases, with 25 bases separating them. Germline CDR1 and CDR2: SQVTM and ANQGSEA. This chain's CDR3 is CSVGVAASGGIGQYF. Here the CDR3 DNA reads TGCAGCGTTGGAGTCGCGGCCTCCGGGGGTATTGGGCAGTATTTT.

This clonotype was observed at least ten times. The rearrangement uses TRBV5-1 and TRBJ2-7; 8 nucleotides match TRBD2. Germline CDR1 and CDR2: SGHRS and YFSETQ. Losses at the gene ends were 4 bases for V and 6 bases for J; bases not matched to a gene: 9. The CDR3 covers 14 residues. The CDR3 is CASSPSSGGIEQYF. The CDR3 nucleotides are TGCGCCAGCAGCCCCTCCAGCGGGGGTATCGAGCAGTACTTC.

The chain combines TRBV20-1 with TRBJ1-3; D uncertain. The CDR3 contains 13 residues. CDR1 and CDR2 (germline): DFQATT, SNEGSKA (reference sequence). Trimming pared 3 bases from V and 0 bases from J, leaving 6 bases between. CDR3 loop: CSASAVSGNTIYF. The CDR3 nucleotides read TGCAGTGCTAGCGCCGTCTCTGGAAACACCATATATTTT.

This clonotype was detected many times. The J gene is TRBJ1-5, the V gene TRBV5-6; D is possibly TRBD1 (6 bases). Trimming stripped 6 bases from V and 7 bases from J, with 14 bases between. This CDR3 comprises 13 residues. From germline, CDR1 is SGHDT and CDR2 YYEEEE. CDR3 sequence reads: CASNVWGRQPQHF. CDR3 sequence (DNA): TGTGCCAGCAACGTGTGGGGGCGGCAGCCCCAGCATTTT.

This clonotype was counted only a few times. The DNA of the CDR3 is TGCAGCGTTGAAGAAGGGGGATACGGCTATGGCTACACCTTC. This encodes CSVEEGGYGYGYTF. The chain couples TRBV29-1 to TRBJ1-2, with D possibly matching TRBD1 (6 bases). There are 14 residues in the CDR3. Germline assignment: CDR1 SQVTM and CDR2 ANQGSEA. V lost 0 bases to trimming and J lost 4 bases, with 12 bases between them.

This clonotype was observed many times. Here the CDR3 reads CSASSTGGTIYF. For the CDR3, the DNA is TGCAGTGCTAGTAGCACGGGAGGCACCATATATTTT. J is TRBJ1-3 and V is TRBV20-1; D gene unclear. From germline, CDR1 is DFQATT and CDR2 SNEGSKA (reference sequence). This CDR3 region has 12 residues. V was shortened by 3 bases and J by 9 bases, with 12 bases between the two germline ends.

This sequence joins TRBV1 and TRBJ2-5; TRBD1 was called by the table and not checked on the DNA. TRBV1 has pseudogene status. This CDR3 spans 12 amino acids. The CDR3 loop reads CTPRGPGETQYF. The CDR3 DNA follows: TGCACCCCCCGCGGGCCGGGGGAGACCCAGTACTTC.

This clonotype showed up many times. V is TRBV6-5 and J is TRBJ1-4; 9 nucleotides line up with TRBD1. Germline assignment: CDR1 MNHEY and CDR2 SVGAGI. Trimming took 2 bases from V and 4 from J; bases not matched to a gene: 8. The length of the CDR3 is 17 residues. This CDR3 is CASSYPSEGQGNEKLFF. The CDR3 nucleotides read TGTGCCAGCAGTTACCCCAGCGAGGGACAGGGTAATGAAAAACTGTTTTTT.

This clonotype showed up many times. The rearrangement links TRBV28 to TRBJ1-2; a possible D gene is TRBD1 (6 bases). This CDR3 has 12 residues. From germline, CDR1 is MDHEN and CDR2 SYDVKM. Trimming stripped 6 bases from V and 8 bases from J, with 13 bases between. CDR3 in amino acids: CASRISGAGYTF. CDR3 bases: TGTGCCAGCAGGATTTCAGGGGCCGGCTACACCTTC.

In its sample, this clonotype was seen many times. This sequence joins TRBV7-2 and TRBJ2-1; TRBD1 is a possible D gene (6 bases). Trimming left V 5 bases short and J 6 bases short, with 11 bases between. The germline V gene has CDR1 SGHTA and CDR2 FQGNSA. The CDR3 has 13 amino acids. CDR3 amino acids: CASSQGQFNEQFF. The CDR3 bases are TGTGCCAGCAGCCAAGGACAGTTCAATGAGCAGTTCTTC. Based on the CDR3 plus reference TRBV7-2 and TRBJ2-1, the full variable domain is GAGVSQSPSNKVTEKGKDVELRCDPISGHTALYWYRQSLGQGLEFLIYFQGNSAPDKSGLPSDRFSAERTGGSVSTLTIQRTQQEDSAVYLCASSQGQFNEQFFGPGTRLTVL.

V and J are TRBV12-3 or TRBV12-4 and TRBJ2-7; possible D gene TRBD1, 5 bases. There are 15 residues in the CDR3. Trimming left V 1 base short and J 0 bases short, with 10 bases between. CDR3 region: CASSLVGVASYEQYF. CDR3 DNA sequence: TGTGCCAGCAGTTTAGTAGGGGTCGCCTCCTACGAGCAGTACTTC.

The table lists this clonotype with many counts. CDR3 nucleotides: TGCGCCAGCAGTGAAACGGGGGAGGAACATTTT. Translated, it gives CASSETGEEHF. V and J are TRBV10-2 and TRBJ1-5; TRBD1 is a possible D gene (5 bases). V was trimmed by 3 bases and J by 16 bases, leaving 13 bases between them. This CDR3 region has 11 residues. Germline V CDR1 and CDR2: WSHSY, SAAADI.

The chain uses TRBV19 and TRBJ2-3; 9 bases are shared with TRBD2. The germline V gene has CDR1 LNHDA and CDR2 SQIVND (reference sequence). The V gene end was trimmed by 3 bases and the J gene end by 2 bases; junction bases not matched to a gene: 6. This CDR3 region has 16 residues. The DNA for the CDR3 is TGTGCCAGTAGTATCCAAGCGGGGGGATACACAGATACGCAGTATTTT. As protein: CASSIQAGGYTDTQYF.

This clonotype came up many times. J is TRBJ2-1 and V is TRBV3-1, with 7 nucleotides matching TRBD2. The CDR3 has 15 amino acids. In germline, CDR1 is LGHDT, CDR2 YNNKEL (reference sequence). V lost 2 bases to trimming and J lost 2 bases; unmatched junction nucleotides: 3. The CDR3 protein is CASSQLGGAYNEQFF. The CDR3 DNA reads TGTGCCAGCAGCCAACTGGGGGGGGCCTACAATGAGCAGTTCTTC.

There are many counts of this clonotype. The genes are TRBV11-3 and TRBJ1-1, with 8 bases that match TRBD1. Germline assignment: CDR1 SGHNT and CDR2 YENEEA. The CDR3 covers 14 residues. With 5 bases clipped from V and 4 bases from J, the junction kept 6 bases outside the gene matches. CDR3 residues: CASSARQGSTEAFF. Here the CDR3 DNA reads TGTGCCAGCAGCGCCCGACAGGGGAGCACTGAAGCTTTCTTT.

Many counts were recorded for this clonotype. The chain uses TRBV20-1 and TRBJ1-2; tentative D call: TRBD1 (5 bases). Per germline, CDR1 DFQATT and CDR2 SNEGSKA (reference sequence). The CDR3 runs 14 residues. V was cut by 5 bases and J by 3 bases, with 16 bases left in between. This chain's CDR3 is CSAAAAGRDYGYTF. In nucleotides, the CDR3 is TGCAGTGCTGCTGCTGCCGGCAGGGACTATGGCTACACCTTC.

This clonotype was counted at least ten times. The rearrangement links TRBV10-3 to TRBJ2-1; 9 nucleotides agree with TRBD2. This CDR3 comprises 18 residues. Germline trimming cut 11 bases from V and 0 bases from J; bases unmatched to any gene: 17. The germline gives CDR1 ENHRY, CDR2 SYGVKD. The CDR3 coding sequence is TGTGCCTCGGAGGGAGGTAGCGGGGGCCCGAGCTCCTACAATGAGCAGTTCTTC. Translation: CASEGGSGGPSSYNEQFF.